This T cell receptor beta chain was sequenced in a study of T cells in Graves' hyperthyroidism and ophthalmopathy. Ophthalmopathy patients all had a Clinical Activity Score of at least 3, a NOSPECS grade of at least 4 and disease under 3 months old. PBMCs came from over 8.5 ml fresh peripheral blood. Amplified regions were TCR beta CDR3 sequences from RNA transcripts. When the TCR CDR3 underwent first-round RT-PCR, the HTBI primer set was used. Each CDR3 protein is one row after TCRdb ran MiXCR on the multiplex PCR reads. The table lists 500,000 to 650,000 distinct CDR3 sequences, about 14% of them singletons. This CDR3 has 17 residues. Germline V gives CDR1 SGDLS, CDR2 YYNGEE. V shed 0 bases, J shed 3 bases, and the junction held 3 bases outside the gene matches. Points from the study as a whole: Most expanded thyroid clonotypes above 0.001 recurred in blood.

Of note for this clonotype: The antigen remains undetermined.

The sample consisted of blood. V usage is TRBV9 and J usage is TRBJ2-7; 16 bases map to TRBD2. The source is a woman aged 45-65 years with Graves' ophthalmopathy. The CDR3 DNA reads TGTGCCAGCAGCGTAGCGGGGACTAGCGGGAGGGTCTACGAGCAGTACTTC. This translates into CASSVAGTSGRVYEQYF.